The clone carrying this T cell receptor (beta chain) has ten or more counts. Its antigen remains unknown. The CDR3 runs 14 residues. Germline assignment: CDR1 DFQATT and CDR2 SNEGSKA (reference sequence). V gave up 0 bases and J gave up 10 bases, with 15 bases separating them. MiXCR, applied by TCRdb to the 5' RACE reads, yields one record per CDR3 protein. The sample has fewer than 110,000 distinct CDR3 sequences, 11% seen once. Time point meaning: longitudinal time-point 3. The data are from a study of neurological immune-mediated disorders. General observations from the study: Private repertoires in all groups were suggested by the finding that expanded clones across subjects shared no CDR3 amino acid sequences. The highest TCR clonal expansion occurred in HTLV-1-associated myelopathy; multiple sclerosis fell below healthy controls.

The rearrangement uses TRBV20-1 and TRBJ1-4; D possibly corresponds to TRBD1 (5 bases). The sequence was obtained from a female donor with HTLV-1-associated myelopathy (HAM/TSP). The sequenced sample was PBMCs. CDR3 amino acids: CSARDAGRAGKLFF. CDR3 nucleotide sequence: TGCAGTGCTAGAGACGCAGGGCGGGCGGGAAAACTGTTTTTT.